This is a list of T cell receptor beta chains from one sample in a study of long-term antiretroviral therapy in people with HIV. TCRdb's copy holds only in-frame clones and misses some; the assay was immunoSEQ multiplex PCR. In the table there are tens of thousands of clones, roughly 85% of which are singletons. Here the sequenced sample was unsorted PBMCs, taken about 3.5 years after starting antiretroviral therapy. All receptors come from a man aged 18 to 30 with HIV. CDR3s include the opening cysteine and the closing phenylalanine or tryptophan. The order of the fields is V gene, J gene, D gene, CDR3 protein. A D gene is named only where the DNA matches it firmly.

TRBV9	TRBJ1-2	NA	CASSGGANYGYTF
TRBV15	TRBJ1-1	NA	CATSREREYTEAFF
TRBV15	TRBJ2-3	TRBD1	CATTRDRPTDTQYF
TRBV11-2	TRBJ1-1	NA	CASSFSGVGTEAFF
TRBV27	TRBJ2-7	NA	CASSSTQRSSYEQYF
TRBV18	TRBJ2-7	NA	CASSSGSEVDYEQYF
TRBV19	TRBJ2-1	TRBD2	CASSFGGTSRRFYNEQFF
TRBV27	TRBJ2-3	NA	CASSLGRGGNTQYF
TRBV6-6	TRBJ2-2	TRBD2	CASSFSSGTTGELFF
TRBV7-9	TRBJ1-2	TRBD1	CASSAGQGNYGYTF
TRBV7-8	TRBJ1-1	NA	CASSSNLGNTEAFF
TRBV27	TRBJ2-2	NA	CASSLLYQPTGELFF
TRBV7-9	TRBJ1-2	TRBD1	CASNFGDRGQSYTF
TRBV18	TRBJ2-5	TRBD2	CASSPLPGLAGVGETQYF
TRBV5-1	TRBJ1-1	NA	CASSLSARGTGSTEAFF
TRBV27	TRBJ2-1	NA	CASSLGSAAEQFF
TRBV9	TRBJ2-2	NA	CASSLGFGDTGELFF
TRBV6-1	TRBJ1-3	NA	CASSVRAITGNTIYF
TRBV19	TRBJ1-2	TRBD1	CASSINLWDRGNYGYTF
TRBV11-1	TRBJ1-1	TRBD1	CASSYRGIEAFF
TRBV5-1	TRBJ1-2	NA	CASSPSGTDNYGYTF
TRBV2	TRBJ2-1	NA	CASSPTVSSYNEQFF
TRBV9	TRBJ1-2	TRBD1	CASTQGSRGYTF
TRBV15	TRBJ2-7	NA	CATSRDAPHEQYF
TRBV27	TRBJ2-1	NA	CASSLITGSFSYNEQFF
TRBV28	TRBJ2-7	TRBD1	CASSSPGTESSYEQYF
TRBV19	TRBJ2-1	TRBD1	CASSIPRQGWREQFF
TRBV7-2	TRBJ1-2	TRBD1	CASSPGGQGARTYGYTF
TRBV28	TRBJ2-7	NA	CASSLTGVPHEQYF
TRBV19	TRBJ1-3	NA	CASSLLYRDKEVDGNTIYF
TRBV5-1	TRBJ1-2	TRBD1	CASSLARTGLADGYTF
TRBV7-6	TRBJ2-7	TRBD2	CASSLPREPGLAGESGEQYF
TRBV28	TRBJ1-3	NA	CASGYSSGNTIYF
TRBV7-2	TRBJ2-2	NA	CASSDNAGELFF
TRBV7-9	TRBJ1-4	NA	CASSLRERDRNEKLFF
TRBV7-9	TRBJ1-1	NA	CASTPRRDDTEAFF
TRBV19	TRBJ1-5	TRBD1	CASSIDQGGSNQPQHF
TRBV9	TRBJ1-1	TRBD1	CASSLGQGQDAFF
TRBV2	TRBJ1-1	TRBD1	CASSEPGQGPLNTEAFF
TRBV19	TRBJ1-2	NA	CASSPGGLDYGYTF
TRBV5-6	TRBJ2-7	NA	CASSLSGGGYARWVQYF
TRBV19	TRBJ2-2	NA	CASSISRGIGNTGELFF
TRBV20-1	TRBJ2-1	NA	CSAWTENEQFF
TRBV6-5	TRBJ2-7	NA	CASKQEPYEQYF
TRBV19	TRBJ2-1	NA	CASSIVVDGSYNEQFF
TRBV18	TRBJ1-2	TRBD1	CASSPPGTGVEGYTF
TRBV7-2	TRBJ2-2	NA	CASSLALGELFF
TRBV7-8	TRBJ2-1	NA	CASSLATVSYNEQFF
TRBV5-6	TRBJ1-2	NA	CASSLDRSNYGYTF
TRBV4-1	TRBJ2-7	NA	CASSRPGTEYEQYF
TRBV9	TRBJ1-2	NA	CASSVAARKGQLNGYTF
TRBV4-1	TRBJ2-3	NA	CASSNRAARDTQYF
TRBV7-8	TRBJ2-5	NA	CASSPDGGETQYF
TRBV6-5	TRBJ1-3	NA	CASAGRAGNTIYF
TRBV5-1	TRBJ1-2	NA	CASSFGERGDGYTF
TRBV7-9	TRBJ2-2	NA	CASSLAGRGELFF
TRBV2	TRBJ2-1	TRBD2	CASRILAGTYNEQFF